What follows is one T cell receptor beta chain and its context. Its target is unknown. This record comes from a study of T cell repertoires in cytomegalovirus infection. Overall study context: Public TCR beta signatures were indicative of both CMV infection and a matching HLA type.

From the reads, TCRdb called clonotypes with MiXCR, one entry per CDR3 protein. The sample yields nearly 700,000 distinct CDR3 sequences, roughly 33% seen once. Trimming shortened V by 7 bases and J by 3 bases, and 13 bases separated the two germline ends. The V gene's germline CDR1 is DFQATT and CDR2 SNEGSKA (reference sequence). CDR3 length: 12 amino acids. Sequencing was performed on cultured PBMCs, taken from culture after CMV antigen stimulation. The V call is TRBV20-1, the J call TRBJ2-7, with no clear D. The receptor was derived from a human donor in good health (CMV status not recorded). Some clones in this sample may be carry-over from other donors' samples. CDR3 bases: TGCAGTGTTTCAAGGGTGGGCTACGAGCAGTACTTC. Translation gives CSVSRVGYEQYF.